This T cell receptor beta chain derives from a study of cytomegalovirus exposure and HLA in healthy donors. With 60 Vbeta and 13 Jbeta primers, the PCR was carried out. Repertoires were generated with immunoSEQ multiplex PCR, while TCRdb's copy carries only in-frame clones and drops some. The sample has more than 150,000 clones; around 80% are singletons. V shed 0 bases and J shed 3 bases, with 18 bases lying between them. CDR3 length: 17 residues. CDR1 is MGHRA, CDR2 YSYEKL, per germline. The sample consisted of PBMCs. The chain joins TRBV4-1 to TRBJ2-7; tentative D call: TRBD1 (6 bases). This clonotype was sampled from a girl between 10 and 17 years old in good health and CMV-seropositive. The DNA for the CDR3 is TGCGCCAGCAGCCAAGACCCGTACCGGGACATCGACTACGAGCAGTACTTC. This codes for CASSQDPYRDIDYEQYF.